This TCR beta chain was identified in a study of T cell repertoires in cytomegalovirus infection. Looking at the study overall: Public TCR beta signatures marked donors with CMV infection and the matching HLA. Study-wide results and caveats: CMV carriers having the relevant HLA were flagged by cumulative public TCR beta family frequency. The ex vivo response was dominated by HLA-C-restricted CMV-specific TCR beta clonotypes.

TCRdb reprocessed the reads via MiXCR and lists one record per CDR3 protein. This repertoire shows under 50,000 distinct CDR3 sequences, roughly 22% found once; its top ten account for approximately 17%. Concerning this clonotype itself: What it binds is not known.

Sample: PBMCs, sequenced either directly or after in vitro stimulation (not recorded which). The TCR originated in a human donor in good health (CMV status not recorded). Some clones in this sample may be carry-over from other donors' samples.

The CDR3 protein is CASSPTGNQPQHF. The DNA for the CDR3 is TGTGCCAGCAGCCCTACAGGAAATCAGCCCCAGCATTTT. V is TRBV12-3 or TRBV12-4 and J is TRBJ1-5; the D gene is possibly TRBD1 (5 bases). Trimming left V 6 bases short and J 4 bases short, with 10 bases between. This CDR3 comprises 13 residues.